The text below deals with one TCR beta chain. The target antigen is unknown. The libraries of TRB cDNA were constructed through 5' RACE using UMI labels. TCRdb derives one entry per CDR3 protein from the 5' RACE reads, leaving out DNA. This sample contains 38,000 or so distinct CDR3 sequences. The record originates from a study of CXCR3-negative and CXCR3-positive naive CD8 T cells. Background on the study: The dataset comprises 110 million to 150 million TRB reads in total, with about 1.5 +/- 0.3 million reads per library.

The study, taken as a whole, reports: Diversity in memory CD8+ cells fell much lower than the comparably high levels seen in both naive subsets. Memory cells differed in TRBV-TRBJ usage, but naive CXCR3-negative and CXCR3-positive cells had similar usage. No difference in surface CD5 was seen between naive subsets, and TCR strength was inferred from TRB CDR3 properties.

This receptor was taken from a human donor in good health. Some clones in this sample may be carry-over from other donors' samples. The specimen sequenced was memory CD8+ T cells from blood.

The CDR3 is CASSDPPTSLQETQYF. This chain uses TRBV25-1 with TRBJ2-5; absent DNA, TCRdb's TRBD2 call cannot be checked. Germline lookup yields CDR1 MGHDK and CDR2 SYGVNS. The CDR3 extends over 16 amino acids.